These 5 T cell receptor beta chains share one sample of origin, sequenced in a study of T cell clones after liver transplantation. Profiling relied on immunoSEQ multiplex PCR, and the TCRdb table lists in-frame clones only, not all of them. The sample includes around 60,000 clones, about two thirds of them seen just once. Here the sequenced sample was CD4+ T cells from blood, taken before liver transplant. These receptors came from a human donor who received a liver transplant.

The chain employs TRBV18 and TRBJ2-7, with a weak D call TRBD1 (6 bases). The CDR3 is 15 residues long. Germline V gene data show CDR1 as KGHSH and CDR2 as LQKENI. V dropped 5 bases and J dropped 5 bases, with 19 bases sitting between them. CDR3: CASSVGPGGPNEQYF. CDR3 nucleotides: TGTGCCAGCTCAGTCGGTCCTGGGGGCCCGAACGAGCAGTACTTC.

The chain is built from TRBV18 and TRBJ1-2; a weak D match, TRBD1 (5 bases). V lost 2 bases and J lost 2, with 6 bases in between. The CDR3 consists of 13 residues. In germline, CDR1 is KGHSH, CDR2 LQKENI. CDR3: CASSPGGNYGYTF. The DNA of the CDR3 is TGTGCCAGCTCACCAGGGGGGAACTATGGCTACACCTTC. Combining the CDR3 with reference TRBV18 and TRBJ1-2 gives the whole variable domain NAGVMQNPRHLVRRRGQEARLRCSPMKGHSHVYWYRQLPEEGLKFMVYLQKENIIDESGMPKERFSAEFPKEGPSILRIQQVVRGDSAAYFCASSPGGNYGYTFGSGTRLTVV.

This chain links TRBV9 with TRBJ1-5; 9 bases fit TRBD1. This CDR3 is 14 amino acids long. Germline trimming cut 3 bases from V and 6 bases from J; bases unmatched to any gene: 4. Germline-derived CDR1 and CDR2 are SGDLS and YYNGEE. The CDR3 DNA follows: TGTGCCAGCAGCGGAACAGGGGGCGGTCAGCCCCAGCATTTT. This gives the protein CASSGTGGGQPQHF.

This clone was seen a handful of times. The J gene is TRBJ2-3, the V gene TRBV7-6; TRBD2 aligns across 7 bases. Germline V CDR1 and CDR2: SGHVS, FNYEAQ. Germline trimming cut 5 bases from V and 4 bases from J; bases unmatched to any gene: 12. The CDR3 is 16 amino acids. For the CDR3, the DNA is TGTGCCAGCAGCCTACATCCGACTAGCAACGCAGATACGCAGTATTTT. This encodes CASSLHPTSNADTQYF.

This clone was seen only once. The chain joins TRBV7-3 to TRBJ2-2; 13 positions match TRBD2. The CDR3 extends over 18 amino acids. J lost 3 bases, V lost 4 bases, and 8 bases had no gene match. Germline values: CDR1 SGHTA, CDR2 FQGTGA. CDR3 in amino acids: CASSSLLAGGPYTGELFF. The CDR3 DNA follows: TGTGCCAGCAGCTCCCTACTAGCGGGGGGGCCCTACACCGGGGAGCTGTTTTTT.